Below are 29 T cell receptor beta chains sequenced from a single sample in a study of technical replicates of blood from a handful of donors. Profiled with immunoSEQ multiplex PCR; TCRdb holds only in-frame clones, not every one. The sample carries some 48,000 clones, approximately 90% recorded once. The sequenced sample was PBMCs. These receptors were taken from a human donor in good health. Some clones in this sample may be carry-over from other donors' samples.

This clone has a single count. The rearrangement uses TRBV9 and TRBJ1-1, with 9 bases that match TRBD1. V lost 3 bases, J lost 2 bases, and 14 bases stayed unmatched. The CDR3 extends over 18 amino acids. From germline, CDR1 is SGDLS and CDR2 YYNGEE. CDR3 region: CASSDPTGGSLANTEAFF. The DNA of the CDR3 is TGTGCCAGCAGCGACCCGACAGGGGGTTCCCTAGCTAACACTGAAGCTTTCTTT.

This chain links TRBV4-3 with TRBJ2-6; 9 bases match TRBD1. Germline assignment: CDR1 LGHNA and CDR2 YSLEER. Losses at the gene ends were 4 bases for V and 0 bases for J; bases not matched to a gene: 4. This CDR3 has 17 residues. The CDR3 sequence: CASSRGQGPSGANVLTF. The CDR3 DNA follows: TGCGCCAGCAGCCGGGGACAGGGACCCTCTGGGGCCAACGTCCTGACTTTC.

This chain links TRBV25-1 with TRBJ2-7; possible D gene TRBD2, 6 bases. V lost 0 bases and J lost 7, with 16 bases in between. From germline, CDR1 is MGHDK and CDR2 SYGVNS. The CDR3 runs 15 residues. CDR3 sequence reads: CASSEYVSGLGEQYF. CDR3 bases: TGTGCCAGCAGTGAATACGTAAGCGGGCTCGGGGAGCAGTACTTC.

The chain couples TRBV10-3 to TRBJ2-5; D is unresolved. Germline V gives CDR1 ENHRY, CDR2 SYGVKD. This CDR3 comprises 14 residues. V was shortened by 3 bases and J by 5 bases, with 13 bases between the two germline ends. CDR3 region: CAISDYALKETQYF. CDR3 nucleotides: TGTGCCATCAGTGACTACGCGCTCAAGGAGACCCAGTACTTC.

This chain joins TRBV9 and TRBJ1-6; D unresolved. CDR1 and CDR2 from the germline V gene are SGDLS and YYNGEE. The V end lost 0 bases, the J end lost 9 bases, and 16 bases lay between the germline ends. The CDR3 sequence is 16 residues long. The CDR3 region has the DNA TGTGCCAGCAGCGTAGGTCTCGGAGGTTTAGGTTCACCCCTCCACTTT. This gives the protein CASSVGLGGLGSPLHF.

The chain combines TRBV15 with TRBJ2-7; D gene uncertain. Germline values: CDR1 LNHNV, CDR2 YYDKDF (reference sequence). V was clipped by 1 base and J by 2 bases, with 12 bases between them. This CDR3 has 15 residues. The CDR3 nucleotides are TGTGCCACCAGCAGAGGCAGAGGCCCGACCTACGAGCAGTACTTC. As protein: CATSRGRGPTYEQYF.

DNA for the CDR3: TGTGCCAGTAGTATGGCAGGGGGGACCGGGGAGCTGTTTTTT. Its translation: CASSMAGGTGELFF. V gene TRBV19 combines with J gene TRBJ2-2, with D possibly TRBD1 on 7 matching bases. Trimming took 3 bases from V and 5 from J, leaving 10 bases between them. Per germline, CDR1 LNHDA and CDR2 SQIVND (reference sequence). This CDR3 spans 14 amino acids. The full variable domain, in which reference TRBV19 and TRBJ2-2 provide the parts outside the CDR3, is DGGITQSPKYLFRKEGQNVTLSCEQNLNHDAMYWYRQDPGQGLRLIYYSQIVNDFQKGDIAEGYSVSREKKESFPLTVTSAQKNPTAFYLCASSMAGGTGELFFGEGSRLTVL.

The chain carries TRBV25-1 and TRBJ2-3, with D perhaps matching TRBD2 (6 bases). Trimming stripped 5 bases from V and 2 bases from J, with 14 bases between. The V gene's germline CDR1 is MGHDK and CDR2 SYGVNS. This CDR3 spans 15 amino acids. The CDR3 loop is CASSSTRGLTDTQYF. The CDR3 region has the DNA TGTGCCAGCAGTAGCACTCGGGGACTCACAGATACGCAGTATTTT.

The J gene is TRBJ1-1, the V gene TRBV5-4; 7 bases map to TRBD1. This CDR3 has 13 amino acids. CDR1 SGHNT and CDR2 YYREEE come from the germline V gene (reference sequence). The V segment lost 4 bases and the J segment 5 bases; nucleotides outside the gene matches: 5. The CDR3 region is CASSPTGATEAFF. CDR3 coding DNA: TGTGCCAGCAGCCCCACAGGGGCAACTGAAGCTTTCTTT.

This chain connects TRBV5-1 to TRBJ2-2, with TRBD1 matching over 9 bases. This CDR3 has 15 amino acids. V was clipped by 4 bases and J by 3 bases; unmatched bases: 4. Germline assignment: CDR1 SGHRS and CDR2 YFSETQ. The CDR3 DNA is TGCGCCAGCAGCATGCGGACAGGGGACACCGGGGAGCTGTTTTTT. Residues: CASSMRTGDTGELFF. Supplemented by reference TRBV5-1 and TRBJ2-2, the full variable domain reads KAGVTQTPRYLIKTRGQQVTLSCSPISGHRSVSWYQQTPGQGLQFLFEYFSETQRNKGNFPGRFSGRQFSNSRSEMNVSTLELGDSALYLCASSMRTGDTGELFFGEGSRLTVL.

In DNA form, the CDR3 reads TGTGCCAGCACCCTGCCCGGAGAACAGGGTAGGGAGACCCAGTACTTC. Amino acid sequence: CASTLPGEQGRETQYF. This chain joins TRBV5-8 and TRBJ2-5; possibly TRBD1 for D (6 bases). Germline CDR1 reads SGHTS; CDR2 reads YDEGEE. Trimming cost V 6 bases and J 5 bases, with 23 bases left between them. The CDR3 consists of 16 residues. The full variable domain, with the rest looked up from reference TRBV5-8 and TRBJ2-5, is EAGVTQSPTHLIKTRGQQATLRCSPISGHTSVYWYQQALGLGLQFLLWYDEGEERNRGNFPPRFSGRQFPNYSSELNVNALELEDSALYLCASTLPGEQGRETQYFGPGTRLLVL.

The chain is built from TRBV15 and TRBJ1-1; D unresolved. This CDR3 comprises 14 residues. CDR1 is LNHNV and CDR2 is YYDKDF in the germline V gene (reference sequence). V was shortened by 0 bases and J by 4 bases, with 9 bases between the two germline ends. The CDR3 bases are TGTGCCACCAGCAGAGATATCTTGGCCACTGAAGCTTTCTTT. Protein: CATSRDILATEAFF.

The chain recombines TRBV10-3 with TRBJ1-2; D is ambiguous. The CDR3 consists of 14 residues. The germline V gene encodes CDR1 ENHRY and CDR2 SYGVKD. The V gene lost 0 bases and the J gene lost 4 bases, with 9 bases spanning the gap. CDR3 DNA: TGTGCCATCAGTGAGTCGGCACGCGGCTATGGCTACACCTTC. Its translation is CAISESARGYGYTF.

This sequence joins TRBV5-1 and TRBJ2-1, with a possible D match to TRBD2 (5 bases). The CDR3 runs to 15 residues. Per germline, CDR1 SGHRS and CDR2 YFSETQ. V lost 2 bases to trimming and J lost 3 bases, with 12 bases between them. CDR3 residues: CASSFSSGNYNEQFF. The CDR3 nucleotides are TGCGCCAGCAGCTTTTCTTCCGGGAACTACAATGAGCAGTTCTTC.

The genes are TRBV7-3 and TRBJ1-6, with a possible D match to TRBD1 (6 bases). The V gene lost 6 bases and the J gene lost 6 bases, with 9 bases spanning the gap. This CDR3 has 13 amino acids. Germline CDR1 and CDR2: SGHTA and FQGTGA. The CDR3 DNA reads TGTGCCAGCAGACAGGGAGCTAATTCACCCCTCCACTTT. Protein sequence: CASRQGANSPLHF.

The V and J genes are TRBV5-6 and TRBJ2-7, with a weak D call TRBD2 (6 bases). In germline, CDR1 is SGHDT, CDR2 YYEEEE. The V end lost 4 bases, the J end lost 6 bases, and 26 bases lay between the germline ends. The CDR3 has 17 residues. CDR3 in amino acids: CASSPPSFWRGPSEQYF. CDR3 bases: TGTGCCAGCAGCCCGCCCTCTTTTTGGAGGGGCCCCAGCGAGCAGTACTTC.

The chain has TRBV9 and TRBJ1-1, with D tentatively TRBD1 (5 bases). From germline, CDR1 is SGDLS and CDR2 YYNGEE. V lost 4 bases and J lost 3, with 19 bases in between. The length of the CDR3 is 16 residues. The CDR3 reads CASSPTAGLLDTEAFF. DNA of the CDR3: TGTGCCAGCAGCCCAACAGCAGGGCTTTTGGACACTGAAGCTTTCTTT.

V gene TRBV6-1 combines with J gene TRBJ2-1, with 12 bases aligning to TRBD2. CDR3 length: 15 amino acids. Germline values: CDR1 MNHNS, CDR2 SASEGT. Trimming removed 3 bases from V and 11 bases from J; junction bases left unmatched: 8. DNA of the CDR3: TGTGCCAGCAGTGAGGGGGGGCTAGCGGGAGGGAAGCAGTTCTTC. Protein product: CASSEGGLAGGKQFF.

This clone was seen once. CDR3 sequence reads: CASIRSAGGGETQYF. The DNA of the CDR3 is TGTGCCAGCATAAGGTCGGCGGGAGGGGGAGAGACCCAGTACTTC. The V gene is TRBV6-5, the J gene TRBJ2-5, with TRBD2 matching over 9 bases. The germline V gene encodes CDR1 MNHEY and CDR2 SVGAGI. The junction had 10 bases not matched to a gene; V was cut back by 7 bases and J by 4 bases. The CDR3 length is 15 residues.

The chain joins TRBV12-5 to TRBJ2-3, with 8 bases lining up with TRBD1. From germline, CDR1 is LGHNT and CDR2 FRNRAP. The CDR3 contains 15 residues. V lost 5 bases to trimming and J lost 6 bases; unmatched junction nucleotides: 10. The CDR3 reads CASGPTGGKLDTQYF. The CDR3, as DNA: TGTGCTAGTGGTCCTACAGGGGGGAAATTGGATACGCAGTATTTT.

J is TRBJ1-1 and V is TRBV5-1; D is possibly TRBD1 (6 bases). Trimming shortened V by 4 bases and J by 5 bases, and 18 bases separated the two germline ends. There are 15 residues in the CDR3. The germline V gene encodes CDR1 SGHRS and CDR2 YFSETQ. In nucleotides, the CDR3 is TGCGCCAGCAGCCCACAGGGCCAGGGAAGGACTGAAGCTTTCTTT. Translating gives CASSPQGQGRTEAFF.

This chain connects TRBV15 to TRBJ2-7, with 8 bases that match TRBD1. V trimming: 2 bases; J trimming: 5 bases; junction bases outside the gene matches: 11. Germline CDR1 LNHNV, CDR2 YYDKDF (reference sequence). CDR3 size: 16 residues. CDR3 DNA: TGTGCCACCAGCAGATTCGGGGGACAGGTCCGAAACGAGCAGTACTTC. This sequence encodes CATSRFGGQVRNEQYF.

This chain joins TRBV11-1 and TRBJ1-1, with TRBD1 identical over 9 bases. V lost 5 bases, J lost 9 bases, and 10 bases stayed unmatched. CDR3 length: 14 amino acids. Looked up from germline, CDR1 is SGHAT and CDR2 is FQDESV (reference sequence). The chain's CDR3 is CASSRTGTGFKAFF. CDR3 DNA: TGTGCCAGCAGCCGTACCGGGACAGGGTTCAAAGCTTTCTTT.

The gene calls are TRBV6-5 and TRBJ1-1; TRBD1 is a possible D gene (5 bases). The germline V gene has CDR1 MNHEY and CDR2 SVGAGI. The CDR3 extends over 12 amino acids. Trimming cost V 5 bases and J 5 bases, with 9 bases left between them. The CDR3 DNA reads TGTGCCAGCAGTACCGGGGGGACTGAAGCTTTCTTT. Its protein is CASSTGGTEAFF.

J is TRBJ1-2 and V is TRBV2; perhaps TRBD1 as D (5 bases). The CDR3 is 13 amino acids. CDR1 SNHLY and CDR2 FYNNEI come from the germline V gene. The V gene lost 7 bases and the J gene lost 6 bases, with 15 bases spanning the gap. CDR3 region: CASKPTAADGYTF. The CDR3 region has the DNA TGTGCCAGCAAACCGACAGCCGCGGATGGCTACACCTTC.

This clone was counted once. The chain employs TRBV4-2 and TRBJ1-4; D not certain. There are 12 residues in the CDR3. Trimming left V 2 bases short and J 13 bases short, with 11 bases between. The germline V gene has CDR1 LGHNA and CDR2 YNFKEQ. CDR3 residues: CASSQTTGSLFF. The DNA for the CDR3 is TGTGCCAGCAGCCAAACTACGGGATCACTGTTTTTT.

The gene calls are TRBV4-1 and TRBJ2-2, with 7 bases identical to TRBD1. CDR1 MGHRA and CDR2 YSYEKL come from the germline V gene. This CDR3 is built from 15 residues. Germline trimming cut 0 bases from V and 10 bases from J; bases unmatched to any gene: 8. CDR3 loop: CASSQDARGFVELFF. The DNA for the CDR3 is TGCGCCAGCAGCCAAGATGCCAGGGGGTTCGTGGAGCTGTTTTTT.

This rearrangement joins TRBV5-6 to TRBJ1-1; D unresolved. The CDR3 runs 13 residues. Germline V gives CDR1 SGHDT, CDR2 YYEEEE. V was trimmed by 4 bases and J by 0 bases, leaving 7 bases between them. The CDR3 bases are TGTGCCAGCAGCCTTAATATGAACACTGAAGCTTTCTTT. Translating gives CASSLNMNTEAFF.

This rearrangement joins TRBV7-2 to TRBJ2-5, with D unresolved. There are 12 residues in the CDR3. From germline, CDR1 is SGHTA and CDR2 FQGNSA. V dropped 9 bases and J dropped 4 bases, with 12 bases sitting between them. The CDR3 loop reads CARTRSGETQYF. DNA for the CDR3: TGTGCCAGAACTCGGAGTGGAGAGACCCAGTACTTC. Based on the CDR3 plus reference TRBV7-2 and TRBJ2-5, the full variable domain is GAGVSQSPSNKVTEKGKDVELRCDPISGHTALYWYRQSLGQGLEFLIYFQGNSAPDKSGLPSDRFSAERTGGSVSTLTIQRTQQEDSAVYLCARTRSGETQYFGPGTRLLVL.